These T cell receptor beta chains were read from a single sample in a study of OX40 agonist ivuxolimab in advanced cancers. This table comes from immunoSEQ multiplex PCR, and its TCRdb copy is limited to in-frame clones, with some not included. The data contain about 42,000 clones, about 88% of them singletons. The material was CD4+ or CD8+ T cells sorted from blood, obtained in a trial of the OX40 agonist ivuxolimab. The receptors stem from an adult with an advanced solid tumor such as melanoma, head and neck, liver or kidney cancer. Each CDR3 is given with its conserved first and last residue. D genes are given only for firm matches. Only some rows state a clone size, as once, few, many or a class for expanded clones.

D: NA; J: TRBJ2-1; size: NA; V: TRBV27; DNA: TGTGCCAGCAGTTTAATCGGGGTGAATGAGCAGTTCTTC; CDR3: CASSLIGVNEQFF
D: TRBD2; J: TRBJ2-1; size: few; V: TRBV7-3; DNA: TGTGCCAGCAGCTTAACGGGACTAGCGTCCAACAATGAGCAGTTCTTC; CDR3: CASSLTGLASNNEQFF
D: NA; J: TRBJ2-5; size: NA; V: TRBV19; DNA: TGTGCCAGTAGTATAGCGGGGCTCAAAGAGACCCAGTACTTC; CDR3: CASSIAGLKETQYF
D: NA; J: TRBJ2-7; size: NA; V: TRBV7-9; DNA: TGTGCCAGCAGCCCGCGCTACGAGCAGTACTTC; CDR3: CASSPRYEQYF
D: NA; J: TRBJ1-5; size: NA; V: TRBV25-1; DNA: TGTGCCAGCAGTGAATTGGGCAGGGATCAGCCCCAGCATTTT; CDR3: CASSELGRDQPQHF
D: TRBD1; J: TRBJ1-1; size: NA; V: TRBV11-2; DNA: TGTGCCAGCAGCTCTCGGGACAGTCCGAACACTGAAGCTTTCTTT; CDR3: CASSSRDSPNTEAFF
D: TRBD2; J: TRBJ2-1; size: NA; V: TRBV7-2; DNA: TGTGCCAGCAGCTTAATTCTGCGGGGGGACCACAATGAGCAGTTCTTC; CDR3: CASSLILRGDHNEQFF
D: NA; J: TRBJ1-2; size: NA; V: TRBV7-6; DNA: TGTGCCAGCAGCACTCAGACACGTTATGGCTACACCTTC; CDR3: CASSTQTRYGYTF
D: NA; J: TRBJ1-5; size: NA; V: TRBV5-5; DNA: TGTGCCAGCAGCTTGGTAGCAGTCAATCAGCCCCAGCATTTT; CDR3: CASSLVAVNQPQHF
D: TRBD1; J: TRBJ2-3; size: once; V: TRBV9; DNA: TGTGCCAGCAGCGACCCACGGGGGACAGGGAGCACAGATACGCAGTATTTT; CDR3: CASSDPRGTGSTDTQYF
D: NA; J: TRBJ2-7; size: NA; V: TRBV15; DNA: TGTGCCACCAGCAGAGAGTTGAGCTCCTACGAGCAGTACTTC; CDR3: CATSRELSSYEQYF
D: NA; J: TRBJ2-4; size: NA; V: TRBV7-9; DNA: TGTGCCAGCAGCTCCCCGACAGTTCTAGCCAAAAACATTCAGTACTTC; CDR3: CASSSPTVLAKNIQYF
D: TRBD1; J: TRBJ1-2; size: NA; V: TRBV7-2; DNA: TGTGCCAGCAGCACAGGGACAGGGTGGAATGGCTACACCTTC; CDR3: CASSTGTGWNGYTF
D: NA; J: TRBJ2-7; size: once; V: TRBV5-5; DNA: TGTGCCAGCGGACCCTACGAGCAGTACTTC; CDR3: CASGPYEQYF
D: TRBD2; J: TRBJ2-1; size: NA; V: TRBV7-9; DNA: TGTGCCAGCAGCTCCTACAGCGGGAGGGCCGCTGAGCAGTTCTTC; CDR3: CASSSYSGRAAEQFF
D: NA; J: TRBJ1-1; size: NA; V: TRBV7-9; DNA: TGTGCCAGCTGGGACGGGACTGAAGCTTTCTTT; CDR3: CASWDGTEAFF
D: NA; J: TRBJ1-1; size: NA; V: TRBV11-2; DNA: TGTGCCAGCAGCCCCTCCGGAGGGGGGAACACTGAAGCTTTCTTT; CDR3: CASSPSGGGNTEAFF
D: NA; J: TRBJ1-5; size: NA; V: TRBV7-6; DNA: TGTGCCAGCTCGGGTGGAGGGGCCAATCAGCCCCAGCATTTT; CDR3: CASSGGGANQPQHF
D: NA; J: TRBJ1-6; size: NA; V: TRBV7-9; DNA: TGTGCCAGCAGCCCCCGGTGGGAACCCCTCCACTTT; CDR3: CASSPRWEPLHF
D: NA; J: TRBJ2-3; size: NA; V: TRBV27; DNA: TGTGCCAGCAGTCCCTGGCCTCGTAAAGATACGCAGTATTTT; CDR3: CASSPWPRKDTQYF
D: NA; J: TRBJ2-1; size: NA; V: TRBV13; DNA: TGTGCCAGCAGCTTAGGGCCGGGGGGCCTGGATGAGCAGTTCTTC; CDR3: CASSLGPGGLDEQFF
D: NA; J: TRBJ2-7; size: NA; V: TRBV7-8; DNA: TGTGCCAGCAGTTCAGAGGGGTTTTCCTACGAGCAGTACTTC; CDR3: CASSSEGFSYEQYF
D: TRBD1; J: TRBJ2-1; size: NA; V: TRBV7-9; DNA: TGTGCCAGCAGCTCTAGACAGGGGTCCTACAATGAGCAGTTCTTC; CDR3: CASSSRQGSYNEQFF
D: TRBD1; J: TRBJ2-3; size: NA; V: TRBV5-1; DNA: TGCGCCAGCAGCGAGCACAGGGGGCGCACAGATACGCAGTATTTT; CDR3: CASSEHRGRTDTQYF
D: NA; J: TRBJ1-2; size: NA; V: TRBV7-8; DNA: TGTGCCAGCAGCTTAGCCGAGGGACCTACCCTAAATGGCTACACCTTC; CDR3: CASSLAEGPTLNGYTF
D: NA; J: TRBJ1-1; size: NA; V: TRBV4-3; DNA: TGCGCCAGCAGCCCCAAGTTTCAGAACACTGAAGCTTTCTTT; CDR3: CASSPKFQNTEAFF
D: NA; J: TRBJ1-5; size: few; V: TRBV5-5; DNA: TGTGCCAGCAGCGGCGGGGGGAATCAGCCCCAGCATTTT; CDR3: CASSGGGNQPQHF
D: NA; J: TRBJ2-7; size: NA; V: TRBV27; DNA: TGTGCCAGCAGTTTATCGTGGGGGGCCGCCTACGAGCAGTACTTC; CDR3: CASSLSWGAAYEQYF
D: NA; J: TRBJ2-2; size: NA; V: TRBV7-9; DNA: TGTGCCAGCAGCTTAGCGAGGACAGAGCCGAACACCGGGGAGCTGTTTTTT; CDR3: CASSLARTEPNTGELFF
D: NA; J: TRBJ2-6; size: NA; V: TRBV5-6; DNA: TGTGCCAGCAGCTTGGGGGCCGAGCGGAGGGCCAACGTCCTGACTTTC; CDR3: CASSLGAERRANVLTF
D: NA; J: TRBJ2-5; size: NA; V: TRBV6-6; DNA: TGTGCCAGCAGACCCCCCGGGCCCCAAGAGACCCAGTACTTC; CDR3: CASRPPGPQETQYF
D: TRBD1; J: TRBJ2-7; size: NA; V: TRBV16; DNA: TGTGCCAGCAGCCAACCGGACAGGGGGCAGGGCGAGCAGTACTTC; CDR3: CASSQPDRGQGEQYF
D: NA; J: TRBJ2-1; size: NA; V: TRBV7-2; DNA: TGTGCCAGCAGCTTATTTTACTACAATGAGCAGTTCTTC; CDR3: CASSLFYYNEQFF
D: TRBD2; J: TRBJ2-1; size: NA; V: TRBV9; DNA: TGTGCCAGCAGCGTAGGCTGGCGGGAGCCCTACAATGAGCAGTTCTTC; CDR3: CASSVGWREPYNEQFF
D: NA; J: TRBJ2-2; size: NA; V: TRBV15; DNA: TGTGCCACCTGCAAAGACGGGCCATACACCGGGGAGCTGTTTTTT; CDR3: CATCKDGPYTGELFF
D: NA; J: TRBJ1-5; size: NA; V: TRBV19; DNA: TGTGCCAGTAGTATATATTTGGGGGATTTTCAGCCCCAGCATTTT; CDR3: CASSIYLGDFQPQHF
D: NA; J: TRBJ2-1; size: once; V: TRBV7-9; DNA: TGTGCCAGCAGACCTCGGGAGTTGGCGTACAATGAGCAGTTCTTC; CDR3: CASRPRELAYNEQFF
D: NA; J: TRBJ1-1; size: NA; V: TRBV19; DNA: TGTGCCAGTAGGACTGACGATGAAGCTTTCTTT; CDR3: CASRTDDEAFF
D: NA; J: TRBJ2-3; size: once; V: TRBV18; DNA: TGTGCCAGCTCACCCCGGGCCGCCCTCCCGTTAGTCACAGATACGCAGTATTTT; CDR3: CASSPRAALPLVTDTQYF
D: NA; J: TRBJ1-3; size: medium-sized; V: TRBV30; DNA: TGTGCCTGGAAGAAGTCTGGAAACACCATATATTTT; CDR3: CAWKKSGNTIYF
D: TRBD2; J: TRBJ2-1; size: NA; V: TRBV29-1; DNA: TGCAGCGTTGTGGCGGGGGGGCAGGCTGAGCAGTTCTTC; CDR3: CSVVAGGQAEQFF
D: NA; J: TRBJ1-2; size: NA; V: TRBV5-1; DNA: TGCGCCAGCAGCTTGTCTAGGGAGGGAGGCTACACCTTC; CDR3: CASSLSREGGYTF
D: NA; J: TRBJ1-3; size: NA; V: TRBV4-3; DNA: TGCGCCAGCAGCCAAGATCGGGCGGGGATAGGAAACACCATATATTTT; CDR3: CASSQDRAGIGNTIYF
D: TRBD1; J: TRBJ2-7; size: NA; V: TRBV20-1; DNA: TGCAGTGCTCTACAGGGGCAAGAGCAGTACTTC; CDR3: CSALQGQEQYF
D: TRBD2; J: TRBJ2-7; size: once; V: TRBV4-2; DNA: TGTGCCAGCAGCCATGGGACTAGCGGGAGTTTTACTTACGAGCAGTACTTC; CDR3: CASSHGTSGSFTYEQYF
D: NA; J: TRBJ2-7; size: NA; V: TRBV9; DNA: TGTGCCAGCAGCGTCACTCCAAGGCACGAGCAGTACTTC; CDR3: CASSVTPRHEQYF
D: NA; J: TRBJ1-4; size: NA; V: TRBV6-5; DNA: TGTGCCAGCAGTTACGGGGACGCTAATGAAAAACTGTTTTTT; CDR3: CASSYGDANEKLFF
D: NA; J: TRBJ2-7; size: NA; V: TRBV18; DNA: TGTGCCAGCTCCCCCCGTCCGGGCTCCTACGAGCAGTACTTC; CDR3: CASSPRPGSYEQYF
D: NA; J: TRBJ2-3; size: NA; V: TRBV7-8; DNA: TGTGCCAGCAGCCTACAGGGTTGGTTGATCACAGATACGCAGTATTTT; CDR3: CASSLQGWLITDTQYF
D: NA; J: TRBJ1-5; size: NA; V: TRBV9; DNA: TGTGCCAGCAGCAAAACAGGGAACAGCAATCAGCCCCAGCATTTT; CDR3: CASSKTGNSNQPQHF
D: TRBD2; J: TRBJ2-1; size: NA; V: TRBV4-2; DNA: TGTGCCAGCAGCCCAAGCGGGATCGATGAGCAGTTCTTC; CDR3: CASSPSGIDEQFF
D: NA; J: TRBJ2-2; size: NA; V: TRBV21-1; DNA: TGTGCCAGCAGCGTAGTGGCTACCGGGGAGCTGTTTTTT; CDR3: CASSVVATGELFF
D: TRBD1; J: TRBJ1-5; size: few; V: TRBV6-1; DNA: TGTGCCAGCAGTTTAAGACAGGGTAGCAATCAGCCCCAGCATTTT; CDR3: CASSLRQGSNQPQHF
D: TRBD1; J: TRBJ1-1; size: NA; V: TRBV27; DNA: TGTGCCAGCGGACCGGGACAGGGCACTGAAGCTTTCTTT; CDR3: CASGPGQGTEAFF
D: NA; J: TRBJ2-6; size: NA; V: TRBV9; DNA: TGTGCCAGCAGCGATCACAGGGTTGGGGCCAACGTCCTGACTTTC; CDR3: CASSDHRVGANVLTF
D: NA; J: TRBJ2-7; size: NA; V: TRBV5-4; DNA: TGTGCCAGCAGCTTGGAACAGGACGCCTACGAGCAGTACTTC; CDR3: CASSLEQDAYEQYF
D: NA; J: TRBJ2-1; size: NA; V: TRBV7-8; DNA: TGTGCCAGCAGCCTCCCAGGGACAATCAATGAGCAGTTCTTC; CDR3: CASSLPGTINEQFF
D: NA; J: TRBJ2-7; size: NA; V: TRBV25-1; DNA: TGTGCCAGCGGAGGGACGGAAACCTACGAGCAGTACTTC; CDR3: CASGGTETYEQYF
D: NA; J: TRBJ1-5; size: NA; V: TRBV5-4; DNA: TGTGCCAGCAGCTTGGGAGGGTCCAATCAGCCCCAGCATTTT; CDR3: CASSLGGSNQPQHF